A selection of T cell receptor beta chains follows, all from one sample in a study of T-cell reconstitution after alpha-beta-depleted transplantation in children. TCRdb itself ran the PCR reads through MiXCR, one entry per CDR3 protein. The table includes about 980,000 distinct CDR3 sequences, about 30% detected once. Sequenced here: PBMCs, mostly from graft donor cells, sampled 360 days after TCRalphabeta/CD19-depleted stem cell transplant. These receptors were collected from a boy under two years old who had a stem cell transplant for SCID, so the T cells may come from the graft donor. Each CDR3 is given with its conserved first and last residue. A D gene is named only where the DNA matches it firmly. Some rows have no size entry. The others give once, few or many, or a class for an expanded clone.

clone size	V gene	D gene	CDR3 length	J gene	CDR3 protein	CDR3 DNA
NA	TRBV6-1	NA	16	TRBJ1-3	CASSPGGLSSGNTIYF	TGTGCCAGCAGCCCCGGGGGGCTTTCATCTGGAAACACCATATATTTT
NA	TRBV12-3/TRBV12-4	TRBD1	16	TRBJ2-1	CASSSGDRAFNNEQFF	TGTGCCAGCAGCAGCGGGGACAGGGCCTTTAACAATGAGCAGTTCTTC
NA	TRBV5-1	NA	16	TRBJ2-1	CASSSTPDSSYNEQFF	TGCGCCAGCAGCTCTACCCCGGATAGCTCCTACAATGAGCAGTTCTTC
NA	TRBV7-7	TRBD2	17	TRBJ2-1	CASSLARGLAGTNEQFF	TGTGCCAGCAGCTTAGCCCGGGGACTAGCGGGGACCAATGAGCAGTTCTTC
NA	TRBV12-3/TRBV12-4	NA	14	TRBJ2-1	CASSPRGKYNEQFF	TGTGCCAGCAGCCCTCGGGGTAAATACAATGAGCAGTTCTTC
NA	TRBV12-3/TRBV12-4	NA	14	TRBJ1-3	CATRSQGSMDTIYF	TGTGCCACCAGGTCTCAGGGGTCCATGGACACCATATATTTT
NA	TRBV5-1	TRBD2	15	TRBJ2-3	CASSSFSGVTDTQYF	TGCGCCAGCAGCTCCTTTAGCGGGGTTACAGATACGCAGTATTTT
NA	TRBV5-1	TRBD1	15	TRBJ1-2	CASSQKDRGHYGYTF	TGCGCCAGCAGCCAAAAGGACAGGGGGCACTATGGCTACACCTTC
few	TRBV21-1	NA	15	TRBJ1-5	CASRKSRVSNQPQHF	TGTGCCAGCAGAAAGTCCAGGGTTAGCAATCAGCCCCAGCATTTT
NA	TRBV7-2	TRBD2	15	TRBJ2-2	CASSLGGLGSGELFF	TGTGCCAGCAGCTTAGGAGGACTAGGGAGCGGGGAGCTGTTTTTT
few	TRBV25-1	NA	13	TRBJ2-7	CASTPDNSYEQYF	TGTGCCAGCACCCCGGACAACTCCTACGAGCAGTACTTC
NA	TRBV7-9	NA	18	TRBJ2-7	CASSSARGGFPSSYEQYF	TGTGCCAGCAGCTCCGCTAGGGGGGGCTTCCCGAGCTCCTACGAGCAGTACTTC
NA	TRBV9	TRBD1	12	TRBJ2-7	CASSYTGVEQYF	TGTGCCAGCAGCTATACAGGGGTAGAGCAGTACTTC
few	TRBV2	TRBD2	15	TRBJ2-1	CASSGGGAWYNEQFF	TGTGCCAGCAGTGGCGGGGGGGCTTGGTACAATGAGCAGTTCTTC
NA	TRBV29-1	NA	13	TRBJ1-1	CSATGESNTEAFF	TGCAGCGCTACCGGGGAATCGAACACTGAAGCTTTCTTT
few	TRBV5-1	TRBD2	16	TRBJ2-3	CASSFLQRGGTDTQYF	TGCGCCAGCAGCTTTCTCCAGCGGGGGGGCACAGATACGCAGTATTTT
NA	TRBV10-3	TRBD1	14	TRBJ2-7	CAMRPGQADGKQYF	TGTGCCATGAGGCCGGGACAGGCGGACGGGAAGCAGTACTTC
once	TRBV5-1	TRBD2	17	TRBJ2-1	CASSEETLAGGRNEQFF	TGCGCCAGCAGCGAGGAAACTTTAGCGGGGGGGCGTAATGAGCAGTTCTTC
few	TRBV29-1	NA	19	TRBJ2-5	CSVELYPTKSRGLQETQYF	TGCAGCGTTGAACTTTATCCTACCAAGTCGCGGGGCTTACAAGAGACCCAGTACTTC
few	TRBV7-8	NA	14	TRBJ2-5	CASSLTPGGETQYF	TGTGCCAGCAGCCTCACCCCTGGGGGGGAGACCCAGTACTTC
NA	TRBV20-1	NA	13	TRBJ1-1	CSVRRGGDTEAFF	TGCAGTGTCCGAAGGGGCGGGGACACTGAAGCTTTCTTT
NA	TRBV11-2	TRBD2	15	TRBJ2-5	CASSSAPSGGASQYF	TGTGCCAGCAGCTCAGCCCCAAGCGGGGGGGCGTCCCAGTACTTC
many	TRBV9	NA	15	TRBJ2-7	CASSVGSVVPYEQYF	TGTGCCAGCAGCGTAGGCAGTGTTGTCCCCTACGAGCAGTACTTC
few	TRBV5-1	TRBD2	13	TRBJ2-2	CASRTSLTGELFF	TGCGCCAGCAGGACTAGCCTGACCGGGGAGCTGTTTTTT
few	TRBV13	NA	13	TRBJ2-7	CASSLGTGTEQYF	TGTGCCAGCAGCTTAGGAACAGGGACCGAGCAGTACTTC
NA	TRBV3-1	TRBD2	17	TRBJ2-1	CASSQEGLAGVYNEQFF	TGTGCCAGCAGCCAAGAGGGACTAGCGGGGGTCTACAATGAGCAGTTCTTC
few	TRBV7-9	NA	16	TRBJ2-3	CASSLGYLTRTDTQYF	TGTGCCAGCAGCTTAGGATACTTAACGCGCACAGATACGCAGTATTTT
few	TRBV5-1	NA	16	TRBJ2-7	CASSLVPSLSSYEQYF	TGCGCCAGCAGCTTGGTCCCTTCCTTAAGCTCCTACGAGCAGTACTTC
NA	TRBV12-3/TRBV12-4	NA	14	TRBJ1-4	CASSLGIHNEKLFF	TGTGCCAGCAGTTTGGGGATACATAATGAAAAACTGTTTTTT
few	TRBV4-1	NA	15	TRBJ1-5	CASSPRDGSNQPQHF	TGCGCCAGCAGCCCCAGGGACGGAAGCAATCAGCCCCAGCATTTT
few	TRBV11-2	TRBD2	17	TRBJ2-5	CASSLDELAGVQETQYF	TGTGCCAGCAGCTTGGATGAGCTAGCGGGGGTACAAGAGACCCAGTACTTC
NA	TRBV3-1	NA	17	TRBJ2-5	CASSQGGVGGPEETQYF	TGTGCCAGCAGCCAAGGGGGGGTTGGCGGGCCGGAAGAGACCCAGTACTTC
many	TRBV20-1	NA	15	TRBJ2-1	CSAGSGGASYNEQFF	TGCAGTGCTGGTTCAGGGGGGGCCTCCTACAATGAGCAGTTCTTC
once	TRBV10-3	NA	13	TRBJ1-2	CAISGRVGYGYTF	TGTGCCATCAGTGGCAGGGTTGGCTATGGCTACACCTTC
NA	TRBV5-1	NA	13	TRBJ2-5	CASSPRARETQYF	TGCGCCAGCAGCCCCCGCGCAAGGGAGACCCAGTACTTC
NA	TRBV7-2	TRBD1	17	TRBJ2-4	CASSRILTRDSQNIQYF	TGTGCCAGCAGCAGGATCTTGACCCGGGACAGTCAAAACATTCAGTACTTC
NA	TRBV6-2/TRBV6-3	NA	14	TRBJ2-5	CASSSRVPAETQYF	TGTGCCAGCAGTTCTCGGGTCCCAGCAGAGACCCAGTACTTC
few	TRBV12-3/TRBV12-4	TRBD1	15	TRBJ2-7	CASSLRQGTAYEQYF	TGTGCCAGCAGTTTGAGACAGGGTACGGCCTACGAGCAGTACTTC
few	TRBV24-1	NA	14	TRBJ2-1	CAAPCMPSYNEQFF	TGTGCCGCACCGTGTATGCCATCCTACAATGAGCAGTTCTTC
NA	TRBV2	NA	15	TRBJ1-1	CASRPQGGRGTEAFF	TGTGCCAGCAGGCCCCAAGGGGGACGGGGTACTGAAGCTTTCTTT